This TCR beta chain was recovered during a study of human T cells and chemical hapten exposure. Study-wide points: With patch test score, the counts of PT1 expanded TCRs showed a positive correlation.

A word on this clonotype: What it recognizes is unknown.

There are 13 residues in the CDR3. Between the trimmed V and J ends, which lost 3 bases and 6 bases, there was a span of 10 bases. CDR1 and CDR2 from the germline V gene are SGHTA and FQGNSA. Time point specified: patch test 1, 2 weeks after DPC sensitization. Treatment noted: therapeutic diphenylcyclopropenone sensitization with weekly scalp DPC. TCRdb re-called the RACE reads through MiXCR, storing one row per CDR3 protein. The sample has 75,000 to 100,000 distinct CDR3 sequences; around 11% are singletons. The sample was whole blood, taken in connection with sensitization to the hapten diphenylcyclopropenone (DPC). The chain couples TRBV7-2 to TRBJ2-3; D gene ambiguous. The sequence came from a middle-aged woman with alopecia areata. Some clones in this sample may be carry-over from other donors' samples. The CDR3 protein is CASSFSWLDTQYF. The CDR3 DNA reads as TGTGCCAGCAGCTTCTCCTGGTTGGATACGCAGTATTTT.